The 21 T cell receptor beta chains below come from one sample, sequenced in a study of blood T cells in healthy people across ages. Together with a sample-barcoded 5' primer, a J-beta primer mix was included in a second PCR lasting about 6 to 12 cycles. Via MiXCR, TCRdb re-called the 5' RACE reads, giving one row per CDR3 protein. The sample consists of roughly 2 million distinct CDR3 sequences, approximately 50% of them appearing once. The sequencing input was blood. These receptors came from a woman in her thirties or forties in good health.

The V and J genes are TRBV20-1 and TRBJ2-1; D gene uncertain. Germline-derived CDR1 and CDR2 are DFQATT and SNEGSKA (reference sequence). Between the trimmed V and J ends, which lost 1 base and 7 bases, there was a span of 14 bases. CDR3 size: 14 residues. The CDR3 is CSARGTSVGNEQFF. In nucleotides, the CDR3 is TGCAGTGCTAGAGGGACCTCGGTAGGGAATGAGCAGTTCTTC.

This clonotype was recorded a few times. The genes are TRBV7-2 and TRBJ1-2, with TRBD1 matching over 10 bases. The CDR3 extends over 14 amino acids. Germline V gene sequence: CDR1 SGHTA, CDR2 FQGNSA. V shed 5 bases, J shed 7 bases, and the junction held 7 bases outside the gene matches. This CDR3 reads CASSVDRGRGGYTF. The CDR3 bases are TGTGCCAGCAGCGTTGACAGGGGGCGGGGTGGCTACACCTTC. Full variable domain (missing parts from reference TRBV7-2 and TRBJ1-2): GAGVSQSPSNKVTEKGKDVELRCDPISGHTALYWYRQSLGQGLEFLIYFQGNSAPDKSGLPSDRFSAERTGGSVSTLTIQRTQQEDSAVYLCASSVDRGRGGYTFGSGTRLTVV.

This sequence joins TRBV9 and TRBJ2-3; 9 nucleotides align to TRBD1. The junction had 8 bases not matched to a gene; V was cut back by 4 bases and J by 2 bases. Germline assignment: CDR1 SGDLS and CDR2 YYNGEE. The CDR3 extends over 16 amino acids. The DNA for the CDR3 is TGTGCCAGCAGCCTCGGGACAGGGCTGGTCACAGATACGCAGTATTTT. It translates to CASSLGTGLVTDTQYF.

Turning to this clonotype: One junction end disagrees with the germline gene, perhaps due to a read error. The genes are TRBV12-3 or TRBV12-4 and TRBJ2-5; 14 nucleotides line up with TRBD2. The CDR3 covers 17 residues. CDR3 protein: CASSAGTSGGAQEIQYF. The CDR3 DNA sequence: TGTGCCAGCAGCGCCGGGACTAGCGGGGGCGCACAAGAGATCCAGTACTTC.

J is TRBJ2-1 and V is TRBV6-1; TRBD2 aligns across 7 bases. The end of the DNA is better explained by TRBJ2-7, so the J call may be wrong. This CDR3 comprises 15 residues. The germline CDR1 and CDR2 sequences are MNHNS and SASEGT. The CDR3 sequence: CASSLGTGRVNEQYF. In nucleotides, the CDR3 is TGTGCCAGCAGTTTAGGGACGGGGAGGGTCAATGAGCAGTACTTC.

DNA of the CDR3: TGTGCCAGCAGTCCGGGACTAGTTTTCGAGCAGTTCTTC. This translates into CASSPGLVFEQFF. The chain couples TRBV6-1 to TRBJ2-1; 8 nucleotides match TRBD2. Germline V gives CDR1 MNHNS, CDR2 SASEGT. The junction had 7 bases not matched to a gene; V was cut back by 5 bases and J by 10 bases. The CDR3 has 13 residues.

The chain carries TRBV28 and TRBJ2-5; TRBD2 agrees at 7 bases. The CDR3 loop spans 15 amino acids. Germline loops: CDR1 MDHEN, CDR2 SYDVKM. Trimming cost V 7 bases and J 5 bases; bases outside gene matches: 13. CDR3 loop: CASIGVGRGTETQYF. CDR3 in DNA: TGTGCCAGCATCGGGGTGGGGCGGGGGACGGAGACCCAGTACTTC.

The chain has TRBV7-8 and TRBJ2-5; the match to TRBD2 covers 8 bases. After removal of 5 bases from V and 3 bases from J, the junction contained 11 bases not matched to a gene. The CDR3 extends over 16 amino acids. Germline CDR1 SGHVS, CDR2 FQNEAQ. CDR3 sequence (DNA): TGTGCCAGCAGCAACCCCGGGGTAGCGGGGAAAGAGACCCAGTACTTC. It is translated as CASSNPGVAGKETQYF.

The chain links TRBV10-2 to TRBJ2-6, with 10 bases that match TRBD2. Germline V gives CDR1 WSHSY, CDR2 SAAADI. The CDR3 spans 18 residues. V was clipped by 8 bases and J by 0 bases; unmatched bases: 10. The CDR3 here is CASGLAGGRNSGANVLTF. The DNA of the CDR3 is TGCGCCAGCGGTTTAGCGGGGGGTCGAAACTCTGGGGCCAACGTCCTGACTTTC.

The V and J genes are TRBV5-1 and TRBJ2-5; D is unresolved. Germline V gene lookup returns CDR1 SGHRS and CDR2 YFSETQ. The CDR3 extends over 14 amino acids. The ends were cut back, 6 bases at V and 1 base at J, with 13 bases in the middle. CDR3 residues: CASTKGSVQETQYF. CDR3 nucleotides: TGCGCCAGCACTAAAGGATCTGTCCAAGAGACCCAGTACTTC.

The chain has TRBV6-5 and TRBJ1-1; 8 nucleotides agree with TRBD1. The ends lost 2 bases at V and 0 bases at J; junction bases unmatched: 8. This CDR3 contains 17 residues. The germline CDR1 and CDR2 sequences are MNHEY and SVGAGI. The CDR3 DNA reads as TGTGCCAGCAGTTACCGTTCGACAGGGGCTATGAACACTGAAGCTTTCTTT. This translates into CASSYRSTGAMNTEAFF.

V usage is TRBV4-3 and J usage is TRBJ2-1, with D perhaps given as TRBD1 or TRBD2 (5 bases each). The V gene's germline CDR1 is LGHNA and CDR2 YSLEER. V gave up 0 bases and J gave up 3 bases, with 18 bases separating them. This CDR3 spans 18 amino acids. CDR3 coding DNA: TGCGCCAGCAGCCAAGAGGCCGGGACCAAAGCCCTCTACAATGAGCAGTTCTTC. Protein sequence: CASSQEAGTKALYNEQFF.

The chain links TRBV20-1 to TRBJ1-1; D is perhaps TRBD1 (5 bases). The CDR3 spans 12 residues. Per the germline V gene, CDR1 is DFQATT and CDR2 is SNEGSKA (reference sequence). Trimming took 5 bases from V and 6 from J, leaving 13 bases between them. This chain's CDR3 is CSARLGDPEAFF. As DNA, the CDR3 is TGCAGTGCTCGCTTGGGGGATCCTGAAGCTTTCTTT.

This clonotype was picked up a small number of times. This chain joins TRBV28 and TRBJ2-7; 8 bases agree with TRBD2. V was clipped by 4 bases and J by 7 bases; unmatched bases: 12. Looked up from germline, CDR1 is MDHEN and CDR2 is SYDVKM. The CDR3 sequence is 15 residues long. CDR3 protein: CASSSATGTSREQYF. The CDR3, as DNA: TGTGCCAGCAGTTCCGCGACCGGGACTAGTAGAGAGCAGTACTTC.

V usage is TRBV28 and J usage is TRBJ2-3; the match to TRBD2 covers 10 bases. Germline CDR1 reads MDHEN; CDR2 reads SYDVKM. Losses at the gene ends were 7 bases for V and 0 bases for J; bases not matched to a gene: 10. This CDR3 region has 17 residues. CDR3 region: CASNGLAGETSTDTQYF. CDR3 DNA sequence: TGTGCCAGCAACGGTCTAGCGGGGGAAACTAGCACAGATACGCAGTATTTT.

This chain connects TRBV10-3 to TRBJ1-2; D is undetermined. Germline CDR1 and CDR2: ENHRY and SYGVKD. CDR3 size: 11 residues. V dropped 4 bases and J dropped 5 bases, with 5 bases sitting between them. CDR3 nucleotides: TGTGCCATCAGTGGAGAATATGGCTACACCTTC. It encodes CAISGEYGYTF.

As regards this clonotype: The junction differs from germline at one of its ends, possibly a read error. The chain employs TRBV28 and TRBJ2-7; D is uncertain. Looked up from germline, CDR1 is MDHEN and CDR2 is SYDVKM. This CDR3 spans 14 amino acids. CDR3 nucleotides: TGTGCTAGCAGGCCCCTGCCGAGCTCCTACGAGCAGTACTTC. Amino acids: CASRPLPSSYEQYF.

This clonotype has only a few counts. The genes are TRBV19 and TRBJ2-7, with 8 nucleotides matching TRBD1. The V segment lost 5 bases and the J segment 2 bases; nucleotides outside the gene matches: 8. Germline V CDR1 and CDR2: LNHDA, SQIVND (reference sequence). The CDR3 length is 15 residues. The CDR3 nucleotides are TGTGCCAGTAGTGACGCCGGGACAGGCCCCTACGAGCAGTACTTC. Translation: CASSDAGTGPYEQYF.

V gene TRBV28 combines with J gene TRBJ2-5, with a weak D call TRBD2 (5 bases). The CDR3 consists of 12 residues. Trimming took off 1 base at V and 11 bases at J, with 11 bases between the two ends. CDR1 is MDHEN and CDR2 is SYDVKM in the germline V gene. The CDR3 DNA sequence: TGTGCCAGCAGTTTATTGGGAGCGGCGCAGTACTTC. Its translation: CASSLLGAAQYF.

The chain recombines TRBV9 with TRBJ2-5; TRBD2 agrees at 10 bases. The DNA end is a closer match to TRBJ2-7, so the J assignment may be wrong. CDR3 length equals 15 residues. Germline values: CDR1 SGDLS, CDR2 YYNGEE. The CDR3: CASSVSGGAFFEQYF. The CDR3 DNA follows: TGTGCCAGCAGCGTCAGCGGGGGGGCTTTCTTCGAGCAGTACTTC.

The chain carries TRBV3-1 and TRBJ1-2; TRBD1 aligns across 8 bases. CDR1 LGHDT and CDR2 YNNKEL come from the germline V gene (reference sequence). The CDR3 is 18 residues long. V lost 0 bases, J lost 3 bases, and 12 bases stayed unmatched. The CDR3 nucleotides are TGTGCCAGCAGCCAAGATCTTCACAGGGGGTTGCGGGACTATGGCTACACCTTC. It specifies CASSQDLHRGLRDYGYTF.